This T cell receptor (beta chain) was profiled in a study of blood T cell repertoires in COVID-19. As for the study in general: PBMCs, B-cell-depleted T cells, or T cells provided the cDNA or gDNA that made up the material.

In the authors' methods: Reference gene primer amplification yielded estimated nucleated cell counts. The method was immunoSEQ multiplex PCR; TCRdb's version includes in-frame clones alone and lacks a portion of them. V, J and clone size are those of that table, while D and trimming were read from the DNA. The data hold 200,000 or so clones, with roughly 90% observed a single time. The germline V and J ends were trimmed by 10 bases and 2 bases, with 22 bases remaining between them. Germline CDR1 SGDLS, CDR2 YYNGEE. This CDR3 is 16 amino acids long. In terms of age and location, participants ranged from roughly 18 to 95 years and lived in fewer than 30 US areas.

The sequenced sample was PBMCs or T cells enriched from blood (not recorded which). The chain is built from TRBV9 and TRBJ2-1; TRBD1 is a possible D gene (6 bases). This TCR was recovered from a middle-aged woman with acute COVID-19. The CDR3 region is CAGAGTRLSPYNEQFF. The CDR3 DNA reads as TGTGCCGGCGCAGGGACACGGTTATCCCCCTACAATGAGCAGTTCTTC.